This TCR beta chain stems from a study of control samples from healthy donors and cancer patients. Clones were read by immunoSEQ multiplex PCR, and TCRdb kept only the in-frame ones, dropping some. The data contain under 80,000 clones, roughly 93% of them singletons. The V gene's germline CDR1 is MNHEY and CDR2 SVGAGI. Trimming left V 6 bases short and J 0 bases short, with 5 bases between. The CDR3 loop spans 12 amino acids. The origin of this receptor is a woman between 40 and 50 years old with lung cancer. The chain carries TRBV6-5 and TRBJ1-1; D call uncertain. Sequenced input: PBMCs. This CDR3 reads CASRRVNTEAFF. DNA for the CDR3: TGTGCCAGCAGACGGGTGAACACTGAAGCTTTCTTT.